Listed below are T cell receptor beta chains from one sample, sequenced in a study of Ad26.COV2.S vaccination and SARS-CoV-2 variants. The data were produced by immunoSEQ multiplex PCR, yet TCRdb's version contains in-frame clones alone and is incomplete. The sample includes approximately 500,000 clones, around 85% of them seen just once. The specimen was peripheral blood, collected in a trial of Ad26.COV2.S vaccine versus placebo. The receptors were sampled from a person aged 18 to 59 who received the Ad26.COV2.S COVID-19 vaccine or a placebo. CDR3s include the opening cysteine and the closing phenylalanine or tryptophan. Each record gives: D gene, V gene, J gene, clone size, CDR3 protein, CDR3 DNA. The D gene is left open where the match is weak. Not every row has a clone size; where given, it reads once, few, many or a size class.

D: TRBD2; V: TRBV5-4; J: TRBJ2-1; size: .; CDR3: CASSLGLAGSYNEQFF; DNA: TGTGCCAGCAGCTTGGGACTAGCGGGCTCCTACAATGAGCAGTTCTTC
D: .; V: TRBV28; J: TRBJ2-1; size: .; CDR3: CASSLIDATSYNEQFF; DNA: TGTGCCAGCAGTTTAATTGACGCAACCTCCTACAATGAGCAGTTCTTC
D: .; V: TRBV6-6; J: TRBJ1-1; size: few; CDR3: CASRTPGQWTEAFF; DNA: TGTGCCAGCAGGACCCCAGGGCAGTGGACTGAAGCTTTCTTT
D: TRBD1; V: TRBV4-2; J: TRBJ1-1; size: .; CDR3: CASSLAPAGGNTEAFF; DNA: TGTGCCAGCAGTCTCGCCCCCGCAGGGGGGAACACTGAAGCTTTCTTT
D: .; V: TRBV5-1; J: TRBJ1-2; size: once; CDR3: CASSLSDGSYGYTF; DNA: TGCGCCAGCAGCTTGTCGGACGGCAGCTATGGCTACACCTTC
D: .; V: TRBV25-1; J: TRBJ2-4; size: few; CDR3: CASSAISKNIQYF; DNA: TGTGCCAGCAGTGCAATATCCAAAAACATTCAGTACTTC
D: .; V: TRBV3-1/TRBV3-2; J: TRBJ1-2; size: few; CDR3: CASSQVDGTWGYTF; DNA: TGTGCCAGCAGCCAAGTGGACGGTACTTGGGGCTACACCTTC
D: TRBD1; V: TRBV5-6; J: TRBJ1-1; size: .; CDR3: CASRPRTGRLNTEAFF; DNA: TGTGCCAGCAGGCCGAGGACAGGGCGACTGAACACTGAAGCTTTCTTT
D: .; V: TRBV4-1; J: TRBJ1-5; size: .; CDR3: CASSQVSSPRSNQPQHF; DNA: TGCGCCAGCAGCCAAGTTTCGTCCCCCCGGAGCAATCAGCCCCAGCATTTT
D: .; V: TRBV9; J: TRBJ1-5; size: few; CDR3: CASSVEPDNYNQPQHF; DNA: TGTGCCAGCAGCGTAGAGCCGGACAACTACAATCAGCCCCAGCATTTT
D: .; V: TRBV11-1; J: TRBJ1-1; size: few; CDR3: CASSKTLGVSAEAFF; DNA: TGTGCCAGCAGCAAAACCTTGGGGGTCTCTGCTGAAGCTTTCTTT
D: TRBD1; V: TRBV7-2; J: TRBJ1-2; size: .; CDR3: CASSSGQGKGYTF; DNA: TGTGCCAGCAGCTCGGGACAGGGGAAAGGCTACACCTTC
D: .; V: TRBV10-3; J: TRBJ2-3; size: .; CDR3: CAISESADTQYF; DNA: TGTGCCATCAGTGAGTCTGCAGATACGCAGTATTTT
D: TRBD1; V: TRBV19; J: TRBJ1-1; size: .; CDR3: CATTRSGQGMNTEAFF; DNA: TGTGCCACTACCAGGTCGGGACAGGGGATGAACACTGAAGCTTTCTTT
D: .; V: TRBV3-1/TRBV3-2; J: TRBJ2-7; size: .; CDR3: CASSQGIGRGGEQYF; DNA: TGTGCCAGCAGCCAAGGGATCGGCAGGGGAGGCGAGCAGTACTTC
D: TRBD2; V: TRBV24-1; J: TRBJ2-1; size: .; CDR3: CATSDDRLAGRGGRYNEQFF; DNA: TGTGCCACCAGTGACGATAGGCTAGCGGGCCGCGGTGGTAGGTACAATGAGCAGTTCTTC
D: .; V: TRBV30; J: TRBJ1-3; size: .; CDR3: CARYTGSTIYF; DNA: TGTGCCCGATACACAGGGAGCACCATATATTTT
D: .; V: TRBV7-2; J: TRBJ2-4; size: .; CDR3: CASSSQTSAKNIQYF; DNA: TGTGCCAGCAGCTCCCAAACATCGGCCAAAAACATTCAGTACTTC
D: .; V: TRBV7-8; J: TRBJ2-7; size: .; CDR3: CASSLGPKSGEQYF; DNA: TGTGCCAGCAGCTTAGGACCCAAAAGCGGGGAGCAGTACTTC
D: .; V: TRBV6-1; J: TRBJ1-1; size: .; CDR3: CASSENFWNTEAFF; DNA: TGTGCCAGCAGTGAAAACTTTTGGAACACTGAAGCTTTCTTT
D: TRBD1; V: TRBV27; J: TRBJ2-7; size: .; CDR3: CASSSTGIPYEQYF; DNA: TGTGCCAGCAGTTCGACAGGGATCCCCTACGAGCAGTACTTC
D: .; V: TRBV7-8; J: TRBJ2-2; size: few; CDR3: CASSPDFGELFF; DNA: TGTGCCAGCAGCCCCGACTTCGGGGAGCTGTTTTTT
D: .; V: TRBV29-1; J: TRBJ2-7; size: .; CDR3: CSVELPHSYEQYF; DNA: TGCAGCGTTGAGTTACCGCATTCCTACGAGCAGTACTTC
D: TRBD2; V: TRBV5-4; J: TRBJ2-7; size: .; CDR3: CASSEGLANSYEQYF; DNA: TGTGCCAGCAGCGAGGGACTAGCGAACTCCTACGAGCAGTACTTC
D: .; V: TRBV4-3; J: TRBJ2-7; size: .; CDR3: CASSQDHAHAYEQYF; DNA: TGCGCCAGCAGCCAAGATCATGCGCATGCCTACGAGCAGTACTTC
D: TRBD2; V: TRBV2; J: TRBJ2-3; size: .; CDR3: CASSGGTTIDTQYF; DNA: TGTGCCAGTTCGGGGGGGACGACGATAGATACGCAGTATTTT
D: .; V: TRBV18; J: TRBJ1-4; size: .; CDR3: CASSPRGTNEKLFF; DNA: TGTGCCAGCTCACCACGGGGGACTAATGAAAAACTGTTTTTT